This T cell receptor beta chain was identified during a study of a mutant IDH1 vaccine in newly diagnosed glioma. Study at large: Patients' prior therapy spanned radiotherapy, temozolomide, or both; most underwent both.

Clones were read by immunoSEQ multiplex PCR, and TCRdb kept only the in-frame ones, dropping some. The repertoire holds roughly 86,000 clones, with roughly 75% as singletons. The time point is: baseline, week 1 (first vaccination visit). Treatment described: pre-vaccination baseline after standard-of-care therapy. V lost 3 bases and J 1 base, leaving 15 bases between the germline ends. Germline V gene lookup returns CDR1 KGHSH and CDR2 LQKENI. CDR3 length: 16 residues. Remarks on this clone: Antigen specificity is unknown. Within the sample, other DNA sequences also encode this same CDR3.

Study outcomes and limitations: In around 93% of patients, immune responses induced by the vaccine occurred. Pseudoprogression seemed unlinked to shifts in top peripheral T cell clonotypes.

The clonotype comes from a man aged 35 to 55 with glioma. This chain joins TRBV18 and TRBJ1-1; no clear D. The sample in question was PBMCs, obtained from a glioma patient treated with radiotherapy, temozolomide or both. CDR3 bases: TGTGCCAGCTCACCTCTAGGACCGGGAACGAACACTGAAGCTTTCTTT. This translates into CASSPLGPGTNTEAFF.